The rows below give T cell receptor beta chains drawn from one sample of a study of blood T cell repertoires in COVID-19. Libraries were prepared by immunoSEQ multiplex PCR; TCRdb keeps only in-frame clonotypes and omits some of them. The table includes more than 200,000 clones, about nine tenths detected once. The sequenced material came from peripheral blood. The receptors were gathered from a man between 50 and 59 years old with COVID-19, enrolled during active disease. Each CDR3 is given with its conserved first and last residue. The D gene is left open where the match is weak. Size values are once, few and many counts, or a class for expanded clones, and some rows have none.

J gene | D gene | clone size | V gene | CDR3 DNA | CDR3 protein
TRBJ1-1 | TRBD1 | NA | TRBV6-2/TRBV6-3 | TGTGCCAGCAGCCGAGGACAGGGGAGAGCTTTCTTT | CASSRGQGRAFF
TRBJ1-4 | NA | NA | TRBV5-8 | TGTGCCAGCAGCCGGCCGGGTGAAAAACTGTTTTTT | CASSRPGEKLFF
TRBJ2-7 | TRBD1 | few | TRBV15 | TGTGCCACCAGCAGGTTAACCGGGACAGGGTACCACGAGCAGTACTTC | CATSRLTGTGYHEQYF
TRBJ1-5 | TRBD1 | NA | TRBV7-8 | TGTGCCAGCAGCTTAGGGGGACAGAGAAATAGCAATCAGCCCCAGCATTTT | CASSLGGQRNSNQPQHF
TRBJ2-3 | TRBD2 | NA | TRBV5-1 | TGCGCCAGCAGCTTGTCCCCTAGCGGGGGCACAGATACGCAGTATTTT | CASSLSPSGGTDTQYF
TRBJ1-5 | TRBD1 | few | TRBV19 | TGTGCCAGTAGTCGTTCGGGCCGGCAGGGGGCCGCGTCGAGGAATCAGCCCCAGCATTTT | CASSRSGRQGAASRNQPQHF
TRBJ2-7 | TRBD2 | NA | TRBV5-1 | TGCGCCAGCAGCTTGCACCTGGGACTAGCGGGAGTCAACGAGCAGTACTTC | CASSLHLGLAGVNEQYF
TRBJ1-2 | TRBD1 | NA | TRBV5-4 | TGTGCCAGCATCCCGGATCCGAGACAGGGGGCTTGGGGCTACACCTTC | CASIPDPRQGAWGYTF
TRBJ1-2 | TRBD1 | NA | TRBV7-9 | TGTGCCAGCAGCCTCGCAGGGGGCGGCTATGGCTACACCTTC | CASSLAGGGYGYTF
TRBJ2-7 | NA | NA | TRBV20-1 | TGCAGTGCTAGTCAACAACAGAAGACCTACGAGCAGTACTTC | CSASQQQKTYEQYF
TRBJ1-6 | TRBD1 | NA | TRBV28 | TGTGCCAGCGGATACACAGGGGGGAATTCACCCCTCCACTTT | CASGYTGGNSPLHF
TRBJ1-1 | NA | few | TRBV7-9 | TGTGCCAGCAGCTTAGAAAGAGTACGTAACACTGAAGCTTTCTTT | CASSLERVRNTEAFF
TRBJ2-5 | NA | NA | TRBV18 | TGTGCCAGCTCACCACTTCCACAGGGCCTCGGGGAGACCCAGTACTTC | CASSPLPQGLGETQYF
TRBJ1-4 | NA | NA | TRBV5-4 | TGTGCCAGCAGCTTGGGTGCAGGGAGGGACCCAACTAATGAAAAACTGTTTTTT | CASSLGAGRDPTNEKLFF
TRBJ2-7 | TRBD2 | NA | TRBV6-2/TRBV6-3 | TGTGCCAGCAGTTACTCCCCTAGCGGGACCTACGAGCAGTACTTC | CASSYSPSGTYEQYF
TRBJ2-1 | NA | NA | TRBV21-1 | TGTGCCAGCAGCAAAGAAGCTGGGCCCTACAATGAGCAGTTCTTC | CASSKEAGPYNEQFF
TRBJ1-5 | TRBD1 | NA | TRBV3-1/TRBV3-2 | TGTGCCAGCAGCCCGACAGGGTTGAGCAATCAGCCCCAGCATTTT | CASSPTGLSNQPQHF
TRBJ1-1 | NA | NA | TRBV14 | TGTGCCAGCAGCCAAGAGGGGTCAGGGAGGTGGACTGAAGCTTTCTTT | CASSQEGSGRWTEAFF
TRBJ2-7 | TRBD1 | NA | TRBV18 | TGTGCCAGCTCACCACCAAGGGGGCTCTACGAGCAGTACTTC | CASSPPRGLYEQYF
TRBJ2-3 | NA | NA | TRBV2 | TGTGCCAGCAGTATCCAACTCACAGGGGATACGCAGTATTTT | CASSIQLTGDTQYF
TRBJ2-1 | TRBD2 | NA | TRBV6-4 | TGTGCCAGCAGTGATGAGGCTAGCGGGGATGAGCAGTTCTTC | CASSDEASGDEQFF
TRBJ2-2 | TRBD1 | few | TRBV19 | TGTGCCAGTAGCTGGACAGGGGGGCGAGGCACCGGGGAGCTGTTTTTT | CASSWTGGRGTGELFF
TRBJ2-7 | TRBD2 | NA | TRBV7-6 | TGTGCCAGCAGCTTAGGGACTAGCGGGGAGCACTACGAGCAGTACTTC | CASSLGTSGEHYEQYF
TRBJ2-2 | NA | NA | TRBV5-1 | TGCGCCAGCAGCTTGGGACCTGGAGACACCGGGGAGCTGTTTTTT | CASSLGPGDTGELFF
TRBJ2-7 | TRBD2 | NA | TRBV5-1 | TGCGCCAGCAGCCACGGACTAGCGGGAGGTATGACCTACGAGCAGTACTTC | CASSHGLAGGMTYEQYF
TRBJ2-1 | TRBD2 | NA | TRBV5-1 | TGCGCCAGCAGCGGAACCACCGGGACTAGCGGGTACAATGAGCAGTTCTTC | CASSGTTGTSGYNEQFF
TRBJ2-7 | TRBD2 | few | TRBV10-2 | TGCGCCAGCAGTCCAGCAGGAGCGGGAGCCTACGAGCAGTACTTC | CASSPAGAGAYEQYF
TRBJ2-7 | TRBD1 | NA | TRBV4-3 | TGCGCCAGCAGCCCGGGACAGAATACCTACGAGCAGTACTTC | CASSPGQNTYEQYF
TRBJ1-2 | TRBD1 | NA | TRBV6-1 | TGTGCCAGCAGTGAAGGGACAGGCTATGGCTACACCTTC | CASSEGTGYGYTF
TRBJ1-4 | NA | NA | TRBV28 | TGTGCCAGCAGTGGCACCGGGGGAACTAATGAAAAACTGTTTTTT | CASSGTGGTNEKLFF
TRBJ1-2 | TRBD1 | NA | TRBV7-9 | TGTGCCAGCAGCTTACCCGGGGGCAGGGGGCAGTTTGGCTACACCTTC | CASSLPGGRGQFGYTF
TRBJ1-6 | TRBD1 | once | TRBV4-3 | TGCGCCAGCAGCCACTTGGGACAGGGAAATTCACCCCTCCACTTT | CASSHLGQGNSPLHF
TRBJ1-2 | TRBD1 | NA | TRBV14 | TGTGCCAGCAGCCAGCTTACAGGGACAGATAACTATGGCTACACCTTC | CASSQLTGTDNYGYTF
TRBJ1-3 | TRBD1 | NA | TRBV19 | TGTGCCAGTGGCGACAGGGGAGTGAGGTCGGCGGGAAACACCATATATTTT | CASGDRGVRSAGNTIYF
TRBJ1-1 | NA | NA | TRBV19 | TGTGCCAGTAGTATAGATCTAAGGAACACTGAAGCTTTCTTT | CASSIDLRNTEAFF
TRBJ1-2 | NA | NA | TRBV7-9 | TGTGCCAGCAGCGCCGCCAGCGCCTATGGCTACACCTTC | CASSAASAYGYTF
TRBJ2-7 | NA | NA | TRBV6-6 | TGTGCCAGCAGTTTACTGAGAAATTCCTACGAGCAGTACTTC | CASSLLRNSYEQYF
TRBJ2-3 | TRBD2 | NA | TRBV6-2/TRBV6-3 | TGTGCCAGCAGTTACGCCCGTAGCGGGGGACACACAGATACGCAGTATTTT | CASSYARSGGHTDTQYF
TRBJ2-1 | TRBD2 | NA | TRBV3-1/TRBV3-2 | TGTGCCAGCAGCCAAGGTCTAACTAGCGGGAGGGCCCGCCGCTCCTACAATGAGCAGTTCTTC | CASSQGLTSGRARRSYNEQFF
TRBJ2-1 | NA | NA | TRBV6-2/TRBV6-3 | TGTGCCAGCAGTTCGATGACTGGATACAATGAGCAGTTCTTC | CASSSMTGYNEQFF
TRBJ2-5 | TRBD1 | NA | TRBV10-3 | TGTGCCATCAGGACGACAGGGGGCTACCAAGAGACCCAGTACTTC | CAIRTTGGYQETQYF
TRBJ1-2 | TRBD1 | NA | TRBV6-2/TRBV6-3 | TGTGCCAGCAGCGCTACCTGGACAGGAGATTCGGGCTACACCTTC | CASSATWTGDSGYTF
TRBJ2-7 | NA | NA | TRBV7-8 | TGTGCCAGCAGCTTGCAACAGGGAGACCACGAGCAGTACTTC | CASSLQQGDHEQYF
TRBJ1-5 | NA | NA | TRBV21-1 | TGTGCCAGCAGCAAAGTTGAAGGGGGCGGGCAGCCCCAGCATTTT | CASSKVEGGGQPQHF
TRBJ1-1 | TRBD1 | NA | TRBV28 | TGTGCCAGCAGTCCCCCGGGACAGGGGGTTGGTCGGGGTATGAACACTGAAGCTTTCTTT | CASSPPGQGVGRGMNTEAFF
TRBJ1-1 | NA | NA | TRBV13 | TGTGCCAGCAGGTGGGGGGAGAGAAACACTGAAGCTTTCTTT | CASRWGERNTEAFF